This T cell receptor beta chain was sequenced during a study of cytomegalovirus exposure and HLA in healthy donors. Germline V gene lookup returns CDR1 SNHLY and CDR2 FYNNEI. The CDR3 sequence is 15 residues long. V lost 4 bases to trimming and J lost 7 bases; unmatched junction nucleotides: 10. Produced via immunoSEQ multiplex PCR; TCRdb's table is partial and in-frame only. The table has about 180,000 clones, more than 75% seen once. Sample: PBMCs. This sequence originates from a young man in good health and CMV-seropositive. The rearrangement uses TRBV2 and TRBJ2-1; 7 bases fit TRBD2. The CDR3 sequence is CASSGDAGVGNEQFF. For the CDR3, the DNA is TGTGCCAGCAGTGGGGATGCGGGAGTGGGGAATGAGCAGTTCTTC.